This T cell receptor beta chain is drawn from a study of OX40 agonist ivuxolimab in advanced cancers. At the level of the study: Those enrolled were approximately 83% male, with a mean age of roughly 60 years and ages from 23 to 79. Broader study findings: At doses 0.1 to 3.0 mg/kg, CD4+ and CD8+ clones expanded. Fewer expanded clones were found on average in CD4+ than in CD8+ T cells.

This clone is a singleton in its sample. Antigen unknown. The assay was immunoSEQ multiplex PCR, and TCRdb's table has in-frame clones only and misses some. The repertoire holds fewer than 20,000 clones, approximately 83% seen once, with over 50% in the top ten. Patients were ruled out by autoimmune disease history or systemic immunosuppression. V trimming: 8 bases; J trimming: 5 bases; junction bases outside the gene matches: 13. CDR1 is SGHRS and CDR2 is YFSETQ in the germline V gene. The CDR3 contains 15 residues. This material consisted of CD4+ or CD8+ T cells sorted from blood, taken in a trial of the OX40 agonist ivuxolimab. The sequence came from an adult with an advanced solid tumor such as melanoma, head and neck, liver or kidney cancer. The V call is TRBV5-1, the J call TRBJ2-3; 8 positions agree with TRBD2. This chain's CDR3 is CASTPGLDGGDTQYF. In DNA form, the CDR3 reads TGCGCCAGTACTCCGGGACTAGATGGTGGAGATACGCAGTATTTT. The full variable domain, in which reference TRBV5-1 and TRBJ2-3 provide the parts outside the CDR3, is KAGVTQTPRYLIKTRGQQVTLSCSPISGHRSVSWYQQTPGQGLQFLFEYFSETQRNKGNFPGRFSGRQFSNSRSEMNVSTLELGDSALYLCASTPGLDGGDTQYFGPGTRLTVL.